Sequencing of this T cell receptor (beta chain) was carried out in a study of blood T cells in healthy people across ages. In this sample, this clonotype turned up a few times. Primers used in a second PCR of roughly 7 to 12 cycles were a sample-barcoded 5' primer and a J-beta primer mix. MiXCR was run by TCRdb on the 5' RACE reads, yielding one entry per CDR3 protein. The top ten clones hold 28% of a sample with approximately 790,000 distinct CDR3 sequences, 60% to 80% of them seen once. The CDR3 totals 16 residues. Germline V gene data show CDR1 as MGHDK and CDR2 as SYGVNS. The V end lost 4 bases, the J end lost 0 bases, and 13 bases lay between the germline ends.

This chain uses TRBV25-1 with TRBJ2-4, with a possible D match to TRBD1 (6 bases). Sequences were obtained from blood. The sequence was obtained from a young man in good health. This CDR3 reads CASSGRGGIAKNIQYF. The CDR3 nucleotides are TGTGCCAGCAGTGGAAGAGGGGGTATAGCCAAAAACATTCAGTACTTC.